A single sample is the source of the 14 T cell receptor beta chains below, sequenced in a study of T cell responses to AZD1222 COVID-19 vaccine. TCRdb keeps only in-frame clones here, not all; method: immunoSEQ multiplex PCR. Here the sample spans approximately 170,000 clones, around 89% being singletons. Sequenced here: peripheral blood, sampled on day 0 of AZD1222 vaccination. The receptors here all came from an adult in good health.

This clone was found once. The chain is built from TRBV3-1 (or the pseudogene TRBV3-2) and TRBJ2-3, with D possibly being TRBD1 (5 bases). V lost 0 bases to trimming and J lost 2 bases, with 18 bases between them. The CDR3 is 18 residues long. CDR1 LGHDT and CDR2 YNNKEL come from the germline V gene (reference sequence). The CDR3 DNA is TGTGCCAGCAGCCAAGATATCGGCGGCAGGGCCGACACAGATACGCAGTATTTT. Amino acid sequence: CASSQDIGGRADTDTQYF.

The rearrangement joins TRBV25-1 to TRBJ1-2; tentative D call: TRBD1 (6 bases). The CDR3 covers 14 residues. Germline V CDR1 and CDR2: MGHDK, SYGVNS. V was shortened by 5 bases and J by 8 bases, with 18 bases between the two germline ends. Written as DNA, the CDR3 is TGTGCCAGCAGTCTTACAGGGTACACTGCGGGCTACACCTTC. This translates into CASSLTGYTAGYTF.

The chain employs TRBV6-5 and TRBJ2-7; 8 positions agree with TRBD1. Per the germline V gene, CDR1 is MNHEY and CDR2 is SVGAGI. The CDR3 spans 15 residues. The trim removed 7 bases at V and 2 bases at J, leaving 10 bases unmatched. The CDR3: CASTRGQGPTYEQYV. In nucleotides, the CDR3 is TGTGCCAGCACCAGAGGACAGGGCCCGACCTACGAGCAGTACGTC.

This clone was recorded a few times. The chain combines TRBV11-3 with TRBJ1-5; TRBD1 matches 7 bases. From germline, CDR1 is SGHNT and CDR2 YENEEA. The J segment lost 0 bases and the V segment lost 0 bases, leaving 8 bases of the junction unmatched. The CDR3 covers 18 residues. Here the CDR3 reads CASSLDLGQEFSNQPQHF. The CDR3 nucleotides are TGTGCCAGCAGCTTAGATCTAGGACAGGAATTTAGCAATCAGCCCCAGCATTTT.

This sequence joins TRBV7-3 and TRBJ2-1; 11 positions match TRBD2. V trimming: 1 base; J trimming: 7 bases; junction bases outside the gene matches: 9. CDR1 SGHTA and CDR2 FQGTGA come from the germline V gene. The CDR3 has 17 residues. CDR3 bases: TGTGCCAGCAGCTTAATTAGCGGGGGGGCCCTTTGGAATGAGCAGTTCTTC. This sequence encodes CASSLISGGALWNEQFF.

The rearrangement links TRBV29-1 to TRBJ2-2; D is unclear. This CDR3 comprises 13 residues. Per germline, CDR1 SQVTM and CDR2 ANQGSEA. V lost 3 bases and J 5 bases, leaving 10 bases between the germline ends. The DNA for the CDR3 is TGCAGCGTTGACACTGGAAGAACCGGGGAGCTGTTTTTT. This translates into CSVDTGRTGELFF.

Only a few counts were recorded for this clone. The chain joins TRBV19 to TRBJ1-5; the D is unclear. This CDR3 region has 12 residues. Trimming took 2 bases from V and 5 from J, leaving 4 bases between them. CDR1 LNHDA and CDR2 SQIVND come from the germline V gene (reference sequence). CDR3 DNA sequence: TGTGCCAGTAGTATATCAGATCAGCCCCAGCATTTT. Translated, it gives CASSISDQPQHF. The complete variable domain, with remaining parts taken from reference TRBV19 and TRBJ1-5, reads DGGITQSPKYLFRKEGQNVTLSCEQNLNHDAMYWYRQDPGQGLRLIYYSQIVNDFQKGDIAEGYSVSREKKESFPLTVTSAQKNPTAFYLCASSISDQPQHFGDGTRLSIL.

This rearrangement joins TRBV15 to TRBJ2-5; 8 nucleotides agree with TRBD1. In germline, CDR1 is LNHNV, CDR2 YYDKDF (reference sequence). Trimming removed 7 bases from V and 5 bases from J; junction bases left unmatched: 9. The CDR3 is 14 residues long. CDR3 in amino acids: CATKPGQDWETQYF. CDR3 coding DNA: TGTGCCACCAAACCGGGACAGGATTGGGAGACCCAGTACTTC.

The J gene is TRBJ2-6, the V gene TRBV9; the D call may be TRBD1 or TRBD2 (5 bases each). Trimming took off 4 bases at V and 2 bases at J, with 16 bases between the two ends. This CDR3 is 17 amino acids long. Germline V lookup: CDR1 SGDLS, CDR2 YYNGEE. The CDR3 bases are TGTGCCAGCAGCCCCCGAGGGGTAGGGGCTGGGGCCAACGTCCTGACTTTC. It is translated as CASSPRGVGAGANVLTF.

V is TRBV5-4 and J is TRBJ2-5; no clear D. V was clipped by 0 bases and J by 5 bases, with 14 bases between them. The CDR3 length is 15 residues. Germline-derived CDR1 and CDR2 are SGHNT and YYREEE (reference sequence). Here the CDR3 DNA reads TGTGCCAGCAGCTTGGGTTTGGTAGCCGGGGAGACCCAGTACTTC. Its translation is CASSLGLVAGETQYF.

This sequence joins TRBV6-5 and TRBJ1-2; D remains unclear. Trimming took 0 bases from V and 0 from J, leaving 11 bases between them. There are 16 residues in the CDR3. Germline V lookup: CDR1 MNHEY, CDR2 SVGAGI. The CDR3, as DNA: TGTGCCAGCAGTTACTCTTGGAGGGAAGCTAACTATGGCTACACCTTC. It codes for CASSYSWREANYGYTF.

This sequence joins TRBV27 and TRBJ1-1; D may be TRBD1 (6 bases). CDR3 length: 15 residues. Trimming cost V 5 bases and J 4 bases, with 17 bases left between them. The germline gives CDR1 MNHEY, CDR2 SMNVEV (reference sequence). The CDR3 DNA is TGTGCCAGCAGTCCCCTCTCTACAGGGCTCACTGAAGCTTTCTTT. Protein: CASSPLSTGLTEAFF.

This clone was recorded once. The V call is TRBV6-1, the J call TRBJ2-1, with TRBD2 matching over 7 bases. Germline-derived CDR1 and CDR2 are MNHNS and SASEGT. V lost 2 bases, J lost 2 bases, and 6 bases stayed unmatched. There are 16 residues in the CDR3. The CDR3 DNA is TGTGCCAGCAGTGAACCCTTTCGGGGGGCCTACAATGAGCAGTTCTTC. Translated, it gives CASSEPFRGAYNEQFF.

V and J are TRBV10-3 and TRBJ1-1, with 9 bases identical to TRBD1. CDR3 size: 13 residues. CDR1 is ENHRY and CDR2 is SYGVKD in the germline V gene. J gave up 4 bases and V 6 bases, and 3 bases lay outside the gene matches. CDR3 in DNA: TGTGCCATCAGAAAGGACAGGGGCACTGAAGCTTTCTTT. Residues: CAIRKDRGTEAFF.